The rows below give T cell receptor beta chains drawn from one sample of a study of Ad26.COV2.S vaccination and SARS-CoV-2 variants. Sequencing used immunoSEQ multiplex PCR; TCRdb keeps in-frame clones, though not all of them. The profile shows under 95,000 clones, approximately 77% of them singletons. Sequenced here: peripheral blood, sampled after recovery from COVID-19. These receptors all come from a human donor who had recovered from COVID-19. CDR3s include the opening cysteine and the closing phenylalanine or tryptophan. A D gene is named only where the DNA matches it firmly. Clone size is stated in some rows and not others, as once, few, many or a class when expanded.

TRBV25-1	TRBD1	.	TRBJ1-6	TGTGCCAGCGGGGGACAGGGGACTTCACCCCTCCACTTT	CASGGQGTSPLHF
TRBV25-1	.	.	TRBJ2-4	TGTGCCAGCCCGGGACTAGCCAAAAACATTCAGTACTTC	CASPGLAKNIQYF
TRBV29-1	TRBD1	few	TRBJ2-7	TGCAGCGTTAGTCAGGGGGCGCCTGGGTCCGAGCAGTACTTC	CSVSQGAPGSEQYF
TRBV29-1	.	.	TRBJ2-2	TGCAGCGTTGACCCCCGAATTCGGGACACCGGGGAGCTGTTTTTT	CSVDPRIRDTGELFF
TRBV18	TRBD2	.	TRBJ2-7	TGTGCCAGCTCACCGCCACTAGCGGGAAGCTCCTACGAGCAGTACTTC	CASSPPLAGSSYEQYF
TRBV5-1	TRBD2	.	TRBJ2-1	TGCGCCAGCAGCTTGCTGGGCGGGAGGGCCGCCTACAATGAGCAGTTCTTC	CASSLLGGRAAYNEQFF
TRBV19	.	.	TRBJ1-1	TGTGCCAGTAGCCGAGGGTTGGCTCGGGACACTGAAGCTTTCTTT	CASSRGLARDTEAFF
TRBV5-4	TRBD1	.	TRBJ2-7	TGTGCCAGCAGCCAAGCAACAGGGGCCTCCTACGAGCAGTACTTC	CASSQATGASYEQYF
TRBV24-1	TRBD1	.	TRBJ2-1	TGTGCCACCAGTTCGTGGGACAGGGGCGCGGGTGAGCAGTTCTTC	CATSSWDRGAGEQFF
TRBV27	.	once	TRBJ1-6	TGTGCCAGCAGTTTTCTCGCAGAGTGGAGTTCACCCCTCCACTTT	CASSFLAEWSSPLHF
TRBV7-2	TRBD1	.	TRBJ2-7	TGTGCCAGCAGCGCATCAGGGGGTGACTACGAGCAGTACTTC	CASSASGGDYEQYF
TRBV9	TRBD1	.	TRBJ1-3	TGTGCCAGCAGCCTAACAGGGGCCAGAATCGGAAACACCATATATTTT	CASSLTGARIGNTIYF
TRBV11-3	.	.	TRBJ1-1	TGTGCCAGCAGCTTAGAATTCCGACCCGAAGAAGCTTTCTTT	CASSLEFRPEEAFF